This TCR beta chain was identified in a study of OX40 agonist ivuxolimab in advanced cancers. Study summary: Dose-escalation cases comprised hepatocellular carcinoma, melanoma, renal cell or head and neck cancer.

The assay was immunoSEQ multiplex PCR, and TCRdb's table has in-frame clones only and misses some. The data contain some 45,000 clones, approximately 86% of them singletons. CDR1 and CDR2 (germline): SNHLY, FYNNEI. The CDR3 spans 13 residues. The rearrangement uses TRBV2 and TRBJ2-7; 10 bases match TRBD1. The source material was CD4+ or CD8+ T cells sorted from blood, sampled in a trial of the OX40 agonist ivuxolimab. This receptor was obtained from an adult with an advanced solid tumor such as melanoma, head and neck, liver or kidney cancer. The CDR3, as DNA: TGTGCAGACCACCGGACAGGGGGTTACGAGCAGTACTTC. Its translation is CADHRTGGYEQYF.